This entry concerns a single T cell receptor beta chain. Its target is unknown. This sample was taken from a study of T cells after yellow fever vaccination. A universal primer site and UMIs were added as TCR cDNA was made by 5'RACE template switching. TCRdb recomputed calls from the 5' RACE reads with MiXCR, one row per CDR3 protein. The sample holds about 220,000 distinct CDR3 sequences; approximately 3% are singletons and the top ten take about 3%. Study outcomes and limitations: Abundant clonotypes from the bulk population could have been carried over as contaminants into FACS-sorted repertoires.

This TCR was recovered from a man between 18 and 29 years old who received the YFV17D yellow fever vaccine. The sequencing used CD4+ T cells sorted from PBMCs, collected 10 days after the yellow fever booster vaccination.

DNA of the CDR3: TGTGCCAGCAGTGACCCATGGGAAGAAGATGGCTACACCTTC. Its translation: CASSDPWEEDGYTF. This chain links TRBV25-1 with TRBJ1-2; no clear D gene. Germline CDR1 MGHDK, CDR2 SYGVNS. This CDR3 contains 14 residues. V dropped 3 bases and J dropped 6 bases, with 14 bases sitting between them.